One T cell receptor beta chain is described in this entry. The CDR3 length is 14 residues. Between the trimmed V and J ends, which lost 8 bases and 1 base, there was a span of 11 bases. Germline V gives CDR1 MRHNA, CDR2 SNTAGT. Original processing methods: Reference gene primer amplification in the assay estimated nucleated cell counts. Profiled with immunoSEQ multiplex PCR; TCRdb holds only in-frame clones, not every one. Clonal size and the V and J genes are those of that table, whereas D and trimming came from the DNA. The sample holds tens of thousands of clones, just under 90% seen once. The data belong to a study of blood T cell repertoires in COVID-19. Study-level information: Collection of acute and convalescent COVID-19 samples took place in the United States, Italy and Spain. The cDNA or gDNA used as material had been derived from T cells, B-cell-depleted T cells, or PBMCs.

The rearrangement joins TRBV6-4 to TRBJ1-4, with D unclear. Material: peripheral blood. The TCR was taken from a woman at least 80 years old with active COVID-19. Written as DNA, the CDR3 is TGTGCCAGCCTAAGCCATAGAACTAATGAAAAACTGTTTTTT. It codes for CASLSHRTNEKLFF.